Below are 24 T cell receptor beta chains sequenced from a single sample in a study of Ad26.COV2.S vaccination and SARS-CoV-2 variants. Sequencing was performed with immunoSEQ multiplex PCR; in TCRdb, only in-frame clones are kept and a portion is missing. Among over 85,000 clones listed, 82% were seen once. Here the sequenced sample was peripheral blood, taken after recovery from COVID-19. The receptors come from a human donor who had recovered from COVID-19.

The DNA for the CDR3 is TGCAGTGCTAGTGGTCTAGGTAGGGACTCCTACGAGCAGTACTTC. Encoded protein: CSASGLGRDSYEQYF. This chain joins TRBV20-1 and TRBJ2-7; D uncertain. The CDR3 covers 15 residues. The germline V and J ends were trimmed by 3 bases and 0 bases, with 15 bases remaining between them. Germline V lookup: CDR1 DFQATT, CDR2 SNEGSKA (reference sequence).

V and J are TRBV24-1 and TRBJ1-4, with D perhaps matching TRBD1 (5 bases). Trimming took off 5 bases at V and 4 bases at J, with 16 bases between the two ends. The CDR3 is 16 residues long. CDR1 KGHDR and CDR2 SFDVKD come from the germline V gene. The CDR3 loop is CATSAFTGPLNEKLFF. The CDR3 DNA reads TGTGCCACCAGTGCTTTCACGGGACCCCTTAATGAAAAACTGTTTTTT.

The chain combines TRBV10-3 with TRBJ1-3; D is ambiguous. The CDR3 is 13 amino acids. The V gene lost 3 bases and the J gene lost 4 bases, with 7 bases spanning the gap. Germline V gene lookup returns CDR1 ENHRY and CDR2 SYGVKD. CDR3 residues: CAISDGFGNTIYF. CDR3 coding DNA: TGTGCCATCAGTGATGGTTTCGGAAACACCATATATTTT.

This clone was found a few times. This chain connects TRBV4-1 to TRBJ1-5; 11 nucleotides agree with TRBD1. J lost 6 bases, V lost 0 bases, and 7 bases had no gene match. The CDR3 runs 17 residues. Germline CDR1 and CDR2: MGHRA and YSYEKL. The CDR3 sequence is CASSQDGQGAQSQPQHF. DNA of the CDR3: TGCGCCAGCAGCCAAGATGGACAGGGGGCGCAGAGTCAGCCCCAGCATTTT.

The rearrangement joins TRBV5-1 to TRBJ1-5; unclear D gene. Germline V gives CDR1 SGHRS, CDR2 YFSETQ. Trimming pared 6 bases from V and 0 bases from J, leaving 13 bases between. The CDR3 has 15 amino acids. The CDR3 region has the DNA TGCGCCAGCACGCCGGACGGAGATAGCAATCAGCCCCAGCATTTT. Amino acid sequence: CASTPDGDSNQPQHF. The full variable domain, with the rest looked up from reference TRBV5-1 and TRBJ1-5, is KAGVTQTPRYLIKTRGQQVTLSCSPISGHRSVSWYQQTPGQGLQFLFEYFSETQRNKGNFPGRFSGRQFSNSRSEMNVSTLELGDSALYLCASTPDGDSNQPQHFGDGTRLSIL.

The gene calls are TRBV5-1 and TRBJ1-2, with 9 positions matching TRBD1. With V trimmed by 3 bases and J by 6 bases, 6 bases remained unmatched. CDR1 is SGHRS, CDR2 YFSETQ, per germline. The CDR3 runs to 14 residues. The CDR3, as DNA: TGCGCCAGCAGCTGGGGGACAGGGAGGGATGGCTACACCTTC. Amino acid sequence: CASSWGTGRDGYTF.

This clone was picked up one time. The rearrangement uses TRBV7-9 and TRBJ2-7; either TRBD1 or TRBD2 may supply D (5 bases each). The germline V gene encodes CDR1 SEHNR and CDR2 FQNEAQ (reference sequence). This CDR3 is built from 13 residues. V dropped 5 bases and J dropped 5 bases, with 13 bases sitting between them. The CDR3 DNA follows: TGTGCCAGCAGCCCAAGGTCGGGGCACGAGCAGTACTTC. Translated, it gives CASSPRSGHEQYF.

CDR3 in DNA: TGTGCCACCAGCAGAGTGAGGGGTGAAGCTTTCTTT. Its translation: CATSRVRGEAFF. This chain connects TRBV15 to TRBJ1-1; D perhaps matches TRBD1 (5 bases). V lost 1 base, J lost 7 bases, and 7 bases lay in between. This CDR3 spans 12 amino acids. The V gene's germline CDR1 is LNHNV and CDR2 YYDKDF (reference sequence). Filled out from reference TRBV15 and TRBJ1-1, the complete variable domain reads DAMVIQNPRYQVTQFGKPVTLSCSQTLNHNVMYWYQQKSSQAPKLLFHYYDKDFNNEADTPDNFQSRRPNTSFCFLDIRSPGLGDTAMYLCATSRVRGEAFFGQGTRLTVV.

V usage is TRBV7-9 and J usage is TRBJ2-1; 12 bases are shared with TRBD1. Germline assignment: CDR1 SEHNR and CDR2 FQNEAQ (reference sequence). V trimming: 5 bases; J trimming: 8 bases; junction bases outside the gene matches: 7. The CDR3 is 15 residues long. CDR3 sequence: CASSPPGQGAYEQFF. In nucleotides, the CDR3 is TGTGCCAGCAGCCCGCCGGGACAGGGGGCCTATGAGCAGTTCTTC.

The rearrangement joins TRBV9 to TRBJ1-1, with D hard to call. Between the trimmed V and J ends, which lost 4 bases and 0 bases, there was a span of 7 bases. The CDR3 is 13 amino acids. Germline V lookup: CDR1 SGDLS, CDR2 YYNGEE. CDR3 coding DNA: TGTGCCAGCAGCCTATCCATGAACACTGAAGCTTTCTTT. Residues: CASSLSMNTEAFF.

The chain couples TRBV18 to TRBJ1-6; D is undetermined. Trimming removed 0 bases from V and 5 bases from J, with 5 bases in between. Germline loops: CDR1 KGHSH, CDR2 LQKENI. The CDR3 is made up of 14 amino acids. The CDR3 reads CASSPPGNNSPLHF. The CDR3 DNA sequence: TGTGCCAGCTCACCACCCGGGAATAATTCACCCCTCCACTTT.

The chain joins TRBV6-5 to TRBJ2-7; perhaps D is TRBD1 or TRBD2 (5 bases each). Germline V gene lookup returns CDR1 MNHEY and CDR2 SVGAGI. The length of the CDR3 is 14 residues. The ends were cut back, 1 base at V and 5 bases at J, with 12 bases in the middle. CDR3 nucleotide sequence: TGTGCCAGCAGTTACTGGGAGTCAGGGAACGAGCAGTACTTC. It specifies CASSYWESGNEQYF.

This clone was counted once. V usage is TRBV7-8 and J usage is TRBJ2-1; 8 bases map to TRBD1. CDR1 is SGHVS, CDR2 FQNEAQ, per germline. The CDR3 is made up of 15 amino acids. V lost 4 bases and J lost 8; bases outside the gene matches: 10. The CDR3 DNA sequence: TGTGCCAGCAGCTCCGAGACAGGGGTAAGGGATGAGCAGTTCTTC. It is translated as CASSSETGVRDEQFF.

The CDR3 region is CASSQGTGGLNYEQYF. The CDR3 DNA is TGTGCCAGCAGCCAAGGGACAGGTGGGCTCAACTACGAGCAGTACTTC. V gene TRBV5-6 combines with J gene TRBJ2-7, with TRBD1 identical over 8 bases. J was trimmed by 3 bases and V by 4 bases; bases with no gene match: 12. The V gene's germline CDR1 is SGHDT and CDR2 YYEEEE. This CDR3 spans 16 amino acids.

This CDR3 reads CASSPSDLQETQYF. DNA for the CDR3: TGCGCCAGCAGCCCTTCGGACTTGCAAGAGACCCAGTACTTC. This chain links TRBV4-1 with TRBJ2-5, with a tentative D call TRBD2 (5 bases). V was trimmed by 4 bases and J by 2 bases, leaving 11 bases between them. This CDR3 has 14 amino acids. Germline V lookup: CDR1 MGHRA, CDR2 YSYEKL.

V usage is TRBV11-3 and J usage is TRBJ2-3; TRBD2 matches 7 bases. The CDR3 is made up of 17 amino acids. Looked up from germline, CDR1 is SGHNT and CDR2 is YENEEA. V gave up 1 base and J gave up 0 bases; unmatched junction bases: 7. CDR3 sequence: CASSLGLAVTSTDTQYF. The CDR3 coding sequence is TGTGCCAGCAGCTTAGGCCTAGCGGTTACTAGCACAGATACGCAGTATTTT.

The chain employs TRBV14 and TRBJ1-6; D gene ambiguous. CDR3 length equals 14 residues. CDR1 SGHDN and CDR2 FVKESK come from the germline V gene. Trimming shortened V by 1 base and J by 6 bases, and 7 bases separated the two germline ends. CDR3 DNA: TGTGCCAGCAGCCAAGGAACTCTTAATTCACCCCTCCACTTT. Protein product: CASSQGTLNSPLHF.

This clone showed up just a few times. The rearrangement joins TRBV27 to TRBJ2-1; no clear D. Deletions cut 4 bases from V and 6 bases from J, with 16 bases between. The CDR3 has 15 amino acids. Germline values: CDR1 MNHEY, CDR2 SMNVEV (reference sequence). The DNA for the CDR3 is TGTGCCAGCAGTTGGCAGGCCGGTCAACCCAATGAGCAGTTCTTC. Translating it yields CASSWQAGQPNEQFF.

Here the CDR3 reads CASSFALRQGDNEQFF. The CDR3 DNA reads as TGCGCCAGCAGCTTCGCCCTCAGACAGGGGGACAATGAGCAGTTCTTC. The chain has TRBV5-1 and TRBJ2-1; 9 bases map to TRBD1. Germline V gene lookup returns CDR1 SGHRS and CDR2 YFSETQ. The V segment lost 2 bases and the J segment 5 bases; nucleotides outside the gene matches: 8. CDR3 length: 16 amino acids. Based on the CDR3 plus reference TRBV5-1 and TRBJ2-1, the full variable domain is KAGVTQTPRYLIKTRGQQVTLSCSPISGHRSVSWYQQTPGQGLQFLFEYFSETQRNKGNFPGRFSGRQFSNSRSEMNVSTLELGDSALYLCASSFALRQGDNEQFFGPGTRLTVL.

The V gene is TRBV11-3, the J gene TRBJ2-5; tentatively, D is TRBD1 (5 bases). This CDR3 region has 18 residues. With 8 bases removed from V and 1 base from J, the gap between germline ends came to 26 bases. The germline gives CDR1 SGHNT, CDR2 YENEEA. The CDR3 is CASAGPRRTRPFQETQYF. Written as DNA, the CDR3 is TGTGCCAGCGCTGGCCCCCGTCGGACAAGGCCATTCCAAGAGACCCAGTACTTC.

The chain carries TRBV27 and TRBJ2-6; D remains unclear. This CDR3 is 13 amino acids long. CDR1 MNHEY and CDR2 SMNVEV come from the germline V gene (reference sequence). Trimming pared 3 bases from V and 4 bases from J, leaving 4 bases between. CDR3 sequence reads: CASSLRGANVLTF. CDR3 bases: TGTGCCAGCAGTTTGCGGGGGGCCAACGTCCTGACTTTC. The whole variable domain, filled in from reference TRBV27 and TRBJ2-6, reads EAQVTQNPRYLITVTGKKLTVTCSQNMNHEYMSWYRQDPGLGLRQIYYSMNVEVTDKGDVPEGYKVSRKEKRNFPLILESPSPNQTSLYFCASSLRGANVLTFGAGSRLTVL.

V gene TRBV7-2 combines with J gene TRBJ2-2; D is possibly TRBD2 (5 bases). The germline V gene encodes CDR1 SGHTA and CDR2 FQGNSA. The CDR3 is made up of 15 amino acids. V lost 5 bases and J lost 6, with 16 bases in between. CDR3 loop: CASSPTVSGAGELFF. The CDR3 region has the DNA TGTGCCAGCAGCCCAACTGTGAGCGGCGCCGGGGAGCTGTTTTTT. Complete variable domain (other parts from reference TRBV7-2 and TRBJ2-2): GAGVSQSPSNKVTEKGKDVELRCDPISGHTALYWYRQSLGQGLEFLIYFQGNSAPDKSGLPSDRFSAERTGGSVSTLTIQRTQQEDSAVYLCASSPTVSGAGELFFGEGSRLTVL.

The table lists this clone with a few counts. The chain recombines TRBV14 with TRBJ1-1; TRBD1 is a possible D gene (5 bases). The CDR3 covers 15 residues. Germline loops: CDR1 SGHDN, CDR2 FVKESK. V shed 1 base and J shed 4 bases, with 13 bases lying between them. The CDR3 sequence is CASSQGPGIGTEAFF. The CDR3 DNA reads TGTGCCAGCAGCCAAGGCCCAGGGATTGGCACTGAAGCTTTCTTT.

The V gene is TRBV6-2 or TRBV6-3, the J gene TRBJ2-1; possible D gene TRBD2, 5 bases. Trimming cost V 2 bases and J 4 bases, with 9 bases left between them. The CDR3 covers 14 residues. The germline CDR1 and CDR2 sequences are MNHEY and SVGEGT. This CDR3 is CASSYSGPYNEQFF. CDR3 bases: TGTGCCAGCAGTTACAGCGGACCGTACAATGAGCAGTTCTTC.